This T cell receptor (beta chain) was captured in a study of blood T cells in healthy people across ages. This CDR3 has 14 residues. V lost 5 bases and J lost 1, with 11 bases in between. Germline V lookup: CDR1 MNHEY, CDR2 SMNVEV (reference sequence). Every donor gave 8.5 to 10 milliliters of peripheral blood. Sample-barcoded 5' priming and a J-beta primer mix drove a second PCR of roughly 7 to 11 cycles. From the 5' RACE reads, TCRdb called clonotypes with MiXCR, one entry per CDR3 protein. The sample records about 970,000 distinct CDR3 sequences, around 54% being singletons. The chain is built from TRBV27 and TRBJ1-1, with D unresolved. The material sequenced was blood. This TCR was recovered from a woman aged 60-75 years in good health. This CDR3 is CASSPTIWNTEAFF. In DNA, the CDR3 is TGTGCCAGCAGTCCCACGATCTGGAACACTGAAGCTTTCTTT.